The 5 T cell receptor beta chains presented below share a single source sample, sequenced in a study of Graves' ophthalmopathy and Graves' hyperthyroidism. For repertoire sequencing, the TCR beta CDR3 regions were amplified from RNA transcripts. The first round was an RT-PCR with HTBI primers, and the second round was a multiplex PCR. TCRdb reprocessed the multiplex PCR reads via MiXCR and lists one record per CDR3 protein. The sample lists a few hundred thousand distinct CDR3 sequences; about 17% were seen once. Material: peripheral blood. These receptors were collected from an adult woman with stable Graves' hyperthyroidism.

This clonotype occurred many times. The chain links TRBV6-1 to TRBJ2-1; TRBD1 aligns across 10 bases. Losses at the gene ends were 3 bases for V and 7 bases for J; bases not matched to a gene: 3. Germline CDR1 is MNHNS and CDR2 is SASEGT. The CDR3 is 14 residues long. CDR3 DNA: TGTGCCAGCAGTGATGGACAGGGGGGTAATGAGCAGTTCTTC. It is translated as CASSDGQGGNEQFF.

This clonotype has a count of ten or more. The chain employs TRBV27 and TRBJ1-2; TRBD1 aligns across 7 bases. V gave up 4 bases and J gave up 4 bases; unmatched junction bases: 9. The CDR3 has 15 residues. Looked up from germline, CDR1 is MNHEY and CDR2 is SMNVEV (reference sequence). The CDR3 is CASSSYRGHLYGYTF. Written as DNA, the CDR3 is TGTGCCAGCAGTTCGTACAGGGGACACCTCTATGGCTACACCTTC.

This clonotype was observed many times. Compared with germline, one end of the junction differs, possibly owing to a read error. The gene calls are TRBV3-1 and TRBJ1-2; D remains unclear. Per the germline V gene, CDR1 is LGHDT and CDR2 is YNNKEL (reference sequence). CDR3 length equals 11 residues. Here the CDR3 reads CASRQRTEPIF. The CDR3 nucleotides are TGTGCCAGCAGGCAAAGGACGGAGCCAATCTTC.

This clonotype showed up many times. This chain joins TRBV28 and TRBJ2-7; 9 nucleotides line up with TRBD1. V was clipped by 4 bases and J by 0 bases; unmatched bases: 1. The CDR3 runs 14 residues. Germline V gene data show CDR1 as MDHEN and CDR2 as SYDVKM. CDR3 nucleotides: TGTGCCAGCAGTTCGACAGGGGGCTCCTACGAGCAGTACTTC. Translation: CASSSTGGSYEQYF.

In its sample, this clonotype was seen a few times. The V and J genes are TRBV3-1 and TRBJ1-2; D gene unclear. V lost 0 bases, J lost 3 bases, and 14 bases lay in between. This CDR3 region has 16 residues. Germline V CDR1 and CDR2: LGHDT, YNNKEL (reference sequence). CDR3 region: CASSQERYSGDYGYTF. CDR3 nucleotides: TGTGCCAGCAGCCAAGAGAGATACTCCGGTGACTATGGCTACACCTTC.